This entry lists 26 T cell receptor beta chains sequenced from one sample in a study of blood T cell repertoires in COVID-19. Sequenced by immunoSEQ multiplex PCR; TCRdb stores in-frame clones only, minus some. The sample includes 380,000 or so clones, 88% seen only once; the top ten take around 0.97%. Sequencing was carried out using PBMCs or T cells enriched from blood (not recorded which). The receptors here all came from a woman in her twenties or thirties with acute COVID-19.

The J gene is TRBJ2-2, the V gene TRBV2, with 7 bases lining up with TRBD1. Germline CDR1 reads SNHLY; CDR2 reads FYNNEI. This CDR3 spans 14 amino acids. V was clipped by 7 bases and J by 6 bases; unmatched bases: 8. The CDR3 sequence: CASNRDRAPGELFF. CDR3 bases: TGTGCCAGCAACAGAGACAGGGCCCCCGGGGAGCTGTTTTTT.

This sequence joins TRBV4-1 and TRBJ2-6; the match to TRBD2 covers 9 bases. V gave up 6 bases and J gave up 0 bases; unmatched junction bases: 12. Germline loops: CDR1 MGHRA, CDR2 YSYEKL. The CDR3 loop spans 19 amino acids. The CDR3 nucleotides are TGCGCCAGCAGTTCTGGTAGCGGGGGCCTCCTCTCTGGGGCCAACGTCCTGACTTTC. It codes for CASSSGSGGLLSGANVLTF.

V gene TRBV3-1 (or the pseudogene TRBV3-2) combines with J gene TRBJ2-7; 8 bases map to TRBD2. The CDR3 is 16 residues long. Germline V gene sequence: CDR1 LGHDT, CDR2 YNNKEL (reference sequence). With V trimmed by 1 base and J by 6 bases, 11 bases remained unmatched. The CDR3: CASSQGGSGGQTEQYF. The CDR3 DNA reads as TGTGCCAGCAGCCAAGGCGGGAGCGGGGGCCAAACCGAGCAGTACTTC.

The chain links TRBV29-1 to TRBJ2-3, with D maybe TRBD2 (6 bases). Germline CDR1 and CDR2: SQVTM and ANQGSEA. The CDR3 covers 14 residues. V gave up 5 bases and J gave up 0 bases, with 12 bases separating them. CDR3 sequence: CSVKVGTSTDTQYF. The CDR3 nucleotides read TGCAGCGTTAAAGTGGGGACTAGCACAGATACGCAGTATTTT.

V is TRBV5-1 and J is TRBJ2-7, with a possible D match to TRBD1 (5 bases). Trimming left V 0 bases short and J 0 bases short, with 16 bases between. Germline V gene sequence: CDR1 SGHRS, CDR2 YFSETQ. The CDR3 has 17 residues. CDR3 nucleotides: TGCGCCAGCAGCTTGGCCCGGGCAGGGCCGAGCTCCTACGAGCAGTACTTC. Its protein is CASSLARAGPSSYEQYF.

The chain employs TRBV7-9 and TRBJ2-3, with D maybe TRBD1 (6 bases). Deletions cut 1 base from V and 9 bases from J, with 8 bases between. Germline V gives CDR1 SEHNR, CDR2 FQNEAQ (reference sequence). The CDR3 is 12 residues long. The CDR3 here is CASSLEQGTQYF. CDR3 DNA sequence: TGTGCCAGCAGCTTAGAACAGGGAACGCAGTATTTT. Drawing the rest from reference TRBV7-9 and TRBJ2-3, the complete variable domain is DTGVSQNPRHKITKRGQNVTFRCDPISEHNRLYWYRQTLGQGPEFLTYFQNEAQLEKSRLLSDRFSAERPKGSFSTLEIQRTEQGDSAMYLCASSLEQGTQYFGPGTRLTVL.

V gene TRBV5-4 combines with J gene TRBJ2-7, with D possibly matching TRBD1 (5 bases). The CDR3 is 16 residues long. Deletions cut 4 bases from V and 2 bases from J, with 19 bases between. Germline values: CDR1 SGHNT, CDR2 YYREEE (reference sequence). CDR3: CASSAEPSTVTYEQYF. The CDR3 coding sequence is TGTGCCAGCAGCGCCGAGCCCTCGACAGTGACCTACGAGCAGTACTTC.

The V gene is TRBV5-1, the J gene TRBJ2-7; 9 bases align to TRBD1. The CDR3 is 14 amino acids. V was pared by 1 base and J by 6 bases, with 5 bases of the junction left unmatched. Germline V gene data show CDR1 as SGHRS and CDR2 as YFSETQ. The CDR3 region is CASSLTGGPGEQYF. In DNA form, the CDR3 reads TGCGCCAGCAGCTTGACAGGGGGCCCTGGCGAGCAGTACTTC.

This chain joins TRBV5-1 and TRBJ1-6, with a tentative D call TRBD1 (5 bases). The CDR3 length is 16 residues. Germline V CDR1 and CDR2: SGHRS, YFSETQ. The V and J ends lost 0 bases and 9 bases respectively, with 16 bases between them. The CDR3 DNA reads TGCGCCAGCAGCTTGGCCGAAACAGGTTTGGCTTCACCCCTCCACTTT. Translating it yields CASSLAETGLASPLHF.

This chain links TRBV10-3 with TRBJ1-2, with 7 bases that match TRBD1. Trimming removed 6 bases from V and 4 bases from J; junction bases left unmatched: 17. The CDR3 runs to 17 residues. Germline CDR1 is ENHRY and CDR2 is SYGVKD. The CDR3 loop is CAISYRGEGASPYGYTF. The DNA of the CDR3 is TGTGCCATCAGCTACCGGGGAGAGGGGGCGTCCCCCTATGGCTACACCTTC.

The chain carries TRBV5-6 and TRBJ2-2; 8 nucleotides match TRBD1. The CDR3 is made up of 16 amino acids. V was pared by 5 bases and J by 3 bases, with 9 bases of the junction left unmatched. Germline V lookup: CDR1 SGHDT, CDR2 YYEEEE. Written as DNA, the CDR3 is TGTGCCAGCAGTCCTGAGGACAGGGCCGACACCGGGGAGCTGTTTTTT. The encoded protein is CASSPEDRADTGELFF.

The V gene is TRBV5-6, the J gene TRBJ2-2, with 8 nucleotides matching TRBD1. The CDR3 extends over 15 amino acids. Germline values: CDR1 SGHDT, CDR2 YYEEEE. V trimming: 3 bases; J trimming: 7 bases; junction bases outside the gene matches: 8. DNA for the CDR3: TGTGCCAGCAGCTGGGGGACAGGCCCCCTCGGGGAGCTGTTTTTT. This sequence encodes CASSWGTGPLGELFF. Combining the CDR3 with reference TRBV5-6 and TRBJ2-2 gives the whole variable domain DAGVTQSPTHLIKTRGQQVTLRCSPKSGHDTVSWYQQALGQGPQFIFQYYEEEERQRGNFPDRFSGHQFPNYSSELNVNALLLGDSALYLCASSWGTGPLGELFFGEGSRLTVL.

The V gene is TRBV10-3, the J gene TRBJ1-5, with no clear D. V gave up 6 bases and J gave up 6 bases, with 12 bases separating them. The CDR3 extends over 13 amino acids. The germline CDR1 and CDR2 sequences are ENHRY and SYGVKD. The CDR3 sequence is CAISRENSQPQHF. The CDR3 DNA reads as TGTGCCATCAGCCGGGAGAATAGTCAGCCCCAGCATTTT.

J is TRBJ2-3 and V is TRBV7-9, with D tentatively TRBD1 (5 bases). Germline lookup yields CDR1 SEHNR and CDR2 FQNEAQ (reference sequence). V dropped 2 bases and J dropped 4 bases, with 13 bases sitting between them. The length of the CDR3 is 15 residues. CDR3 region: CASSLFGGRADTQYF. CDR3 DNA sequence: TGTGCCAGCAGCTTATTCGGCGGCAGGGCAGATACGCAGTATTTT.

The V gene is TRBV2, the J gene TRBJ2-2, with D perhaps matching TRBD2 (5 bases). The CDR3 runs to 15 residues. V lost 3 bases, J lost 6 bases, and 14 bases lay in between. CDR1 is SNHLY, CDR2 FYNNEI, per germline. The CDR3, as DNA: TGTGCCAGCAGTGACCAGTACCAAGCGGCCGGGGAGCTGTTTTTT. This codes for CASSDQYQAAGELFF.

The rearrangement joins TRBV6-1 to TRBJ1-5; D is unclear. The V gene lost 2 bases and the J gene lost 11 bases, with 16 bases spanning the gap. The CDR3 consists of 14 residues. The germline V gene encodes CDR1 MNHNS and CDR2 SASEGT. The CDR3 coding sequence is TGTGCCAGCAGTGAACTGACGGAGGGTTCGGCCCAGCATTTT. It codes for CASSELTEGSAQHF.

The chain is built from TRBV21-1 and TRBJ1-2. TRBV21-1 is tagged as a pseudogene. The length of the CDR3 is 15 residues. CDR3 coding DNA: TGTGCCAGCCTCCATTCCAAAGGAGCTAACTATGGCTACACCTTC. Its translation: CASLHSKGANYGYTF.

DNA for the CDR3: TGTGCCAGCAGCTTACCGGGACAGGGGTATGGCTACACCTTC. The encoded protein is CASSLPGQGYGYTF. This sequence joins TRBV5-6 and TRBJ1-2; 10 nucleotides match TRBD1. J gave up 5 bases and V 2 bases, and 3 bases lay outside the gene matches. The CDR3 consists of 14 residues. The germline gives CDR1 SGHDT, CDR2 YYEEEE.

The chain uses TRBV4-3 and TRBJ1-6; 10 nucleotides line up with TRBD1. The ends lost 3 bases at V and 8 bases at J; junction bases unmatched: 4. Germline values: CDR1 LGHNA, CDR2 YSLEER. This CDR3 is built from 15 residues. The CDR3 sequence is CASSQVDRGDSPLHF. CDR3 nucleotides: TGCGCCAGCAGCCAGGTGGACAGGGGGGATTCACCCCTCCACTTT.

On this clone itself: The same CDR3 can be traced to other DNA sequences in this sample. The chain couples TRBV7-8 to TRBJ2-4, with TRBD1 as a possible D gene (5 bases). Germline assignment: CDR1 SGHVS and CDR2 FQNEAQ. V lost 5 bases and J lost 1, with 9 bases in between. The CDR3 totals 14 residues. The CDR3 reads CASSPGSAKNIQYF. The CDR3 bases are TGTGCCAGCAGCCCAGGGTCGGCCAAAAACATTCAGTACTTC.

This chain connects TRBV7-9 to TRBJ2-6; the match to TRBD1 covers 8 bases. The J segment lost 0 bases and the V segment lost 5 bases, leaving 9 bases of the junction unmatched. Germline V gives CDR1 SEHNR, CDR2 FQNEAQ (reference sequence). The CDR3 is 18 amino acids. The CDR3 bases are TGTGCCAGCAGCAAGGCCGGACAGGGCTTCTCTGGGGCCAACGTCCTGACTTTC. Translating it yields CASSKAGQGFSGANVLTF.

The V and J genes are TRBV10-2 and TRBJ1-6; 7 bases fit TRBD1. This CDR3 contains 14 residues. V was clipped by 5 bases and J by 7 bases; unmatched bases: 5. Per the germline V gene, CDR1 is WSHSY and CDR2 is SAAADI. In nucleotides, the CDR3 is TGCGCCAGCAGTAGACCGGGACAGAATTCACCCCTCCACTTT. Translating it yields CASSRPGQNSPLHF.

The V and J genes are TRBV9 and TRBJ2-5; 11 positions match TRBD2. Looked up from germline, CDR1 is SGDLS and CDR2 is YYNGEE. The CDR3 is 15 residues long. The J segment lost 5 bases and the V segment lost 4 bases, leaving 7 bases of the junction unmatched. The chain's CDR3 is CASSPASGGLETQYF. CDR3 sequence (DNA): TGTGCCAGCAGCCCGGCTAGCGGGGGGTTGGAGACCCAGTACTTC.

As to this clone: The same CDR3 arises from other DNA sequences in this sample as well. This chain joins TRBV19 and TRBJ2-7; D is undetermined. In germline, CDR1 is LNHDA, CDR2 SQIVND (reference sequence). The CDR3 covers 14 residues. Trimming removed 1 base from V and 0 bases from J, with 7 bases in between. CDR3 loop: CASSIGWSSYEQYF. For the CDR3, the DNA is TGTGCCAGTAGTATAGGGTGGAGCTCCTACGAGCAGTACTTC. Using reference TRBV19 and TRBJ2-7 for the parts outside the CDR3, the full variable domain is DGGITQSPKYLFRKEGQNVTLSCEQNLNHDAMYWYRQDPGQGLRLIYYSQIVNDFQKGDIAEGYSVSREKKESFPLTVTSAQKNPTAFYLCASSIGWSSYEQYFGPGTRLTVT.

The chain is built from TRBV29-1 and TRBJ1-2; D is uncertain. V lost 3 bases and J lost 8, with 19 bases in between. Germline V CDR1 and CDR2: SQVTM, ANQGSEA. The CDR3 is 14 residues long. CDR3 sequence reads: CSVDFRQRPGGYTF. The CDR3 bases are TGCAGCGTTGACTTCCGGCAGCGCCCTGGAGGCTACACCTTC.

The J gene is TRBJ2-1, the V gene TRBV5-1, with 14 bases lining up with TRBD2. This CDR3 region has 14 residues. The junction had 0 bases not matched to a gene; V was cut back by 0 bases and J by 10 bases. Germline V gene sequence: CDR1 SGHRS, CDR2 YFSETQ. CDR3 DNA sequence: TGCGCCAGCAGCTTGGGGACTAGCGGGGGGGAGCAGTTCTTC. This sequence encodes CASSLGTSGGEQFF.